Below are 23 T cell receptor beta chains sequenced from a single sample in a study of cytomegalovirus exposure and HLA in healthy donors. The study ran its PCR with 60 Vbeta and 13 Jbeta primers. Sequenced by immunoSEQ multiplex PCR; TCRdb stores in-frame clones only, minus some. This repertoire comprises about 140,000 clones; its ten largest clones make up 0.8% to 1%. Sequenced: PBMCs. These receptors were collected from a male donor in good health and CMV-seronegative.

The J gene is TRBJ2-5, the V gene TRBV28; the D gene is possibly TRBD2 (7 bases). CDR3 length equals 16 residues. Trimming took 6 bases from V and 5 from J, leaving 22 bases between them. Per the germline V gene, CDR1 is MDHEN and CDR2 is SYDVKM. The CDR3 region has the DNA TGTGCCAGCAGAAAGAAGGGGGAGGGTTCCCGTGAGACCCAGTACTTC. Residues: CASRKKGEGSRETQYF.

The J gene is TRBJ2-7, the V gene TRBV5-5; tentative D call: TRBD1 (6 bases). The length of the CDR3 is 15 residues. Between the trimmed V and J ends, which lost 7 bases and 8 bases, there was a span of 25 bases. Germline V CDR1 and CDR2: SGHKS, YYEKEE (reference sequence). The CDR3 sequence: CASEPLGRGIHKQYF. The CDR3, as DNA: TGTGCCAGCGAGCCGCTAGGCAGGGGTATACATAAGCAGTACTTC.

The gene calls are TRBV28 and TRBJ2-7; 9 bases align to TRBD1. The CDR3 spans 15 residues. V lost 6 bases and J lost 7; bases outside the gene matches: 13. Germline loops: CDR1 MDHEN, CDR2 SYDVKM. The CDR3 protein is CASSFAGTGRQEQYF. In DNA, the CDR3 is TGTGCCAGCAGCTTTGCGGGGACAGGGAGGCAAGAGCAGTACTTC.

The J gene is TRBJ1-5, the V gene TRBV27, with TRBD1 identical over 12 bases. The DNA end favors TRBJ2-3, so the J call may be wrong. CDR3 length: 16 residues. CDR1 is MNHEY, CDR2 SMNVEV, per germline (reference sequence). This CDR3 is CASRAIGTGGNQPQYF. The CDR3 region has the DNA TGTGCCAGCAGGGCTATAGGGACAGGGGGCAATCAGCCCCAGTATTTT.

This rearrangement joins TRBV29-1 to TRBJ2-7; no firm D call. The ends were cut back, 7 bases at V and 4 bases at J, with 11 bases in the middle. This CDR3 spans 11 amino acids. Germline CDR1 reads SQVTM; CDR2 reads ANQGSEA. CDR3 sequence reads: CSGKTSYEQYF. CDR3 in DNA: TGCAGCGGGAAGACATCTTACGAGCAGTACTTC.

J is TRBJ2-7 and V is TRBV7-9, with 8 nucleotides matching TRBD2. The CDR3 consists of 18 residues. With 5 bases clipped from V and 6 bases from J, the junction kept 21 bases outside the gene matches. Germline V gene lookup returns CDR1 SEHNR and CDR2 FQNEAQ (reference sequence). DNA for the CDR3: TGTGCCAGCAGCCCTCCGAATAGCGGGAACTTCCTGGGGGGCGAGCAGTACTTC. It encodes CASSPPNSGNFLGGEQYF.

In DNA form, the CDR3 reads TGTGCCAGCAGCGTAGATTCGCGGGGGGGCCGGGAGACCCAGTACTTC. Protein: CASSVDSRGGRETQYF. The V and J genes are TRBV9 and TRBJ2-5, with 9 bases identical to TRBD2. The germline V gene has CDR1 SGDLS and CDR2 YYNGEE. With 0 bases clipped from V and 5 bases from J, the junction kept 8 bases outside the gene matches. This CDR3 has 16 residues.

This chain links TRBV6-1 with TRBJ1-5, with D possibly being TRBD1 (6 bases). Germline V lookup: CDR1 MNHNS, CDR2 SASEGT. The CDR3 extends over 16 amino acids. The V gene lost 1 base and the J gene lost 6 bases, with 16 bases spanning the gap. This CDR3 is CASSEDLAQGLQPQHF. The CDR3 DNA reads TGTGCCAGCAGTGAAGATTTGGCACAGGGTCTTCAGCCCCAGCATTTT.

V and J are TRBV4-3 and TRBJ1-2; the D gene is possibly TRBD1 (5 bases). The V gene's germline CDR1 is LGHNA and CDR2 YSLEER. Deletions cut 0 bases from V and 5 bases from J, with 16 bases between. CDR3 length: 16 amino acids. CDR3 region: CASSQDAAGFVYGYTF. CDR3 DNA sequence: TGCGCCAGCAGCCAAGATGCGGCAGGGTTTGTGTATGGCTACACCTTC.

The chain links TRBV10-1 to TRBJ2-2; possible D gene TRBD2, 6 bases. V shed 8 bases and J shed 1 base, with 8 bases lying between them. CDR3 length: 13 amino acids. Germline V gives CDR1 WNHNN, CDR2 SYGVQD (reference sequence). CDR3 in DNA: TGCGCCAGCGGGCGGGGGAACACCGGGGAGCTGTTTTTT. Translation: CASGRGNTGELFF.

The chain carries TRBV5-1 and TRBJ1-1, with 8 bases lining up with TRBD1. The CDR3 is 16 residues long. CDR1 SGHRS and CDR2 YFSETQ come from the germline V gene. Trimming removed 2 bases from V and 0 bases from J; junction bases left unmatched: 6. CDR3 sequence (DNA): TGCGCCAGCAGCTTCCAAGGACAGGGTGTGAACACTGAAGCTTTCTTT. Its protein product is CASSFQGQGVNTEAFF.

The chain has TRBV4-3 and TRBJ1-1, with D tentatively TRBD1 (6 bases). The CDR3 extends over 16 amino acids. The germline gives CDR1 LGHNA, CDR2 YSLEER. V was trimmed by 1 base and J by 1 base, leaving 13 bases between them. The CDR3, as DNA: TGCGCCAGCAGCCAAGGGGCATGGGGGCAGAACACTGAAGCTTTCTTT. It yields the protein CASSQGAWGQNTEAFF.

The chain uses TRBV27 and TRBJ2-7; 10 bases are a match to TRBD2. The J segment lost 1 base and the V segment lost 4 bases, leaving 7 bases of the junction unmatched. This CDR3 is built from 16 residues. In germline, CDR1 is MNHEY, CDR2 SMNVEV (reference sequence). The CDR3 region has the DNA TGTGCCAGCAGTTCTCCAGGGACTAGCGCGTCCTACGAGCAGTACTTC. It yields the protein CASSSPGTSASYEQYF.

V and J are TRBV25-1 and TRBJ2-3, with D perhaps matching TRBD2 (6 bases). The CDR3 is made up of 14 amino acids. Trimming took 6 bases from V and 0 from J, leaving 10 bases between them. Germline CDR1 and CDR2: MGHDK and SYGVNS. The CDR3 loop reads CASRGTLSTDTQYF. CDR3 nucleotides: TGTGCCAGCAGAGGGACTTTGAGCACAGATACGCAGTATTTT.

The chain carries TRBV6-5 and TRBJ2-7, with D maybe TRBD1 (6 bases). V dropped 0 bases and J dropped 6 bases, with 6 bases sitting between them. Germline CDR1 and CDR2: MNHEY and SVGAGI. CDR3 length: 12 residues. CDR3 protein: CASSYSGGEQYF. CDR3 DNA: TGTGCCAGCAGTTACTCAGGGGGCGAGCAGTACTTC.

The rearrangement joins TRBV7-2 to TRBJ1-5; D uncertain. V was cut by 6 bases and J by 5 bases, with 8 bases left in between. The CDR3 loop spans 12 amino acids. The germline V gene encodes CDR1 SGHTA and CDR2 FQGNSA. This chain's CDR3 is CASRGDDQPQHF. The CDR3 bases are TGTGCCAGCAGGGGCGATGATCAGCCCCAGCATTTT. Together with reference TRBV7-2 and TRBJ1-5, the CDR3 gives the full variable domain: GAGVSQSPSNKVTEKGKDVELRCDPISGHTALYWYRQSLGQGLEFLIYFQGNSAPDKSGLPSDRFSAERTGGSVSTLTIQRTQQEDSAVYLCASRGDDQPQHFGDGTRLSIL.

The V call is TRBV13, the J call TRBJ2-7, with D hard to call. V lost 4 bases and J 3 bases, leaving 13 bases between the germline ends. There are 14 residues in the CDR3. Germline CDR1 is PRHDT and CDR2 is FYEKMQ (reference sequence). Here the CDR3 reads CASSSRSEFYEQYF. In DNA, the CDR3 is TGTGCCAGCAGCTCCCGCTCAGAATTCTACGAGCAGTACTTC. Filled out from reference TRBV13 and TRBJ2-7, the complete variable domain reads AAGVIQSPRHLIKEKRETATLKCYPIPRHDTVYWYQQGPGQDPQFLISFYEKMQSDKGSIPDRFSAQQFSDYHSELNMSSLELGDSALYFCASSSRSEFYEQYFGPGTRLTVT.

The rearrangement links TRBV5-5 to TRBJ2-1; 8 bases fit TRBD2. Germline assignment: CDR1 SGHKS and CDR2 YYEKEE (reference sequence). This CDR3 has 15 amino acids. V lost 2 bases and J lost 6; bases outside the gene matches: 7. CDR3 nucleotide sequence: TGTGCCAGCAGCTTTTATAGCGGGACGGGCAATGAGCAGTTCTTC. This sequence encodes CASSFYSGTGNEQFF.

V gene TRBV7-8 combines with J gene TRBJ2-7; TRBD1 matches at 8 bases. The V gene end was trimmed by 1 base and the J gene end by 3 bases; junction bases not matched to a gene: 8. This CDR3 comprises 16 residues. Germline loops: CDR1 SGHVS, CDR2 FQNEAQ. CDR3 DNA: TGTGCCAGCAGCTTAGGCCAGGGGGCGAATTTCTACGAGCAGTACTTC. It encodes CASSLGQGANFYEQYF.

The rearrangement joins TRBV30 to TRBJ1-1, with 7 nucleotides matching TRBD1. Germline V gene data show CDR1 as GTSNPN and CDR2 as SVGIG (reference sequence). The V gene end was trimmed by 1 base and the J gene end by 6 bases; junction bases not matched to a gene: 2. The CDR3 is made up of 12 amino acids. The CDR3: CAWSGTGAEAFF. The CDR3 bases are TGTGCCTGGAGTGGGACAGGAGCTGAAGCTTTCTTT.

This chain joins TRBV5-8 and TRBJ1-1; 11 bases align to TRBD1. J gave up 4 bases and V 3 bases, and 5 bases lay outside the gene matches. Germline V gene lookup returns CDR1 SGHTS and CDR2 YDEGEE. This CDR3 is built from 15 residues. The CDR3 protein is CASSYGQGALTEAFF. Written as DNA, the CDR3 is TGTGCCAGCAGCTATGGACAGGGGGCTCTCACTGAAGCTTTCTTT.

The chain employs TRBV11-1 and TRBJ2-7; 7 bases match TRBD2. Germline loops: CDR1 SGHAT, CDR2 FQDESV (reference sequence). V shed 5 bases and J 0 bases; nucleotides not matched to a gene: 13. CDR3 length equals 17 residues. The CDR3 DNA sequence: TGTGCCAGCAGCCCAGGGTTTGAGCGGGGCCTCTCCTACGAGCAGTACTTC. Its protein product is CASSPGFERGLSYEQYF.

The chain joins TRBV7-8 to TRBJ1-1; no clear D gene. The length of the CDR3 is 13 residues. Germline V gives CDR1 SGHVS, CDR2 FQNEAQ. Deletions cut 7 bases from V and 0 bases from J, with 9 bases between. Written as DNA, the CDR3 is TGTGCCAGCACTACTCGGGTGAACACTGAAGCTTTCTTT. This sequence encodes CASTTRVNTEAFF.